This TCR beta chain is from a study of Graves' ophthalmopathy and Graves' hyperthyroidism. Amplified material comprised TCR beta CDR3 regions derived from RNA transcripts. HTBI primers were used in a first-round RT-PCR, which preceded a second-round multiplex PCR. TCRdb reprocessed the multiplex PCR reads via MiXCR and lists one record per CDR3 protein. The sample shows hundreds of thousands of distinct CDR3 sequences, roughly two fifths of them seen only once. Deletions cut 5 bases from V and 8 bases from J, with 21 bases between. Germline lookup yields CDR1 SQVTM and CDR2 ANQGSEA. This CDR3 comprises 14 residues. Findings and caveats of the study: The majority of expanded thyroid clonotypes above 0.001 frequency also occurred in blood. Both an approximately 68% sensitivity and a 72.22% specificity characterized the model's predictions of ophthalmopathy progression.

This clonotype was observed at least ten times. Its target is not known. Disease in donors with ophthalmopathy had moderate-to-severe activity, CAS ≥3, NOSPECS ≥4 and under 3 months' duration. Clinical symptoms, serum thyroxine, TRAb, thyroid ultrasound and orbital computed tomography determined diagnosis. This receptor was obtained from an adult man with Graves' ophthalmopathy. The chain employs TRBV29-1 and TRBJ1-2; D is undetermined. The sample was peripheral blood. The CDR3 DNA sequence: TGCAGCGTTTACTATCGGGGTTCATACGGCGGCTACACCTTC. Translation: CSVYYRGSYGGYTF. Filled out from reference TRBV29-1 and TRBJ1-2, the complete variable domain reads SAVISQKPSRDICQRGTSLTIQCQVDSQVTMMFWYRQQPGQSLTLIATANQGSEATYESGFVIDKFPISRPNLTFSTLTVSNMSPEDSSIYLCSVYYRGSYGGYTFGSGTRLTVV.